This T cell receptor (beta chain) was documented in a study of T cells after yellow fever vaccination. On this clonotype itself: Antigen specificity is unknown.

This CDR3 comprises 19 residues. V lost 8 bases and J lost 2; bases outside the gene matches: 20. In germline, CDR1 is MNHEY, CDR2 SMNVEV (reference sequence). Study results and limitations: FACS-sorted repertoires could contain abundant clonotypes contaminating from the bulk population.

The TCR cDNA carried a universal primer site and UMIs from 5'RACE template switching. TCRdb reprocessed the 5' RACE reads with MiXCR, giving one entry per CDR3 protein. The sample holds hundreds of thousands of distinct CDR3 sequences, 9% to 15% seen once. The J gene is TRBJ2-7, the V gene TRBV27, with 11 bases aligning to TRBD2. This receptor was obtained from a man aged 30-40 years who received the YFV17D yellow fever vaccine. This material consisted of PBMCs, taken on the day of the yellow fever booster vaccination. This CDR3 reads CASRSRAVAGGPGTYEQYF. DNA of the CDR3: TGTGCCAGCCGTTCCCGGGCGGTAGCGGGAGGGCCGGGGACCTACGAGCAGTACTTC.